The source of this TCR beta chain is a study of blood T cells in healthy people across ages. Overall study findings and caveats: Both higher diversity and more naive CD4+ cells marked long-lived donors when set against aged donors. Diversity of TCR beta per million T cells declined in a roughly linear way with age.

A word on this clonotype: Its matching antigen is unknown.

The CDR3 totals 12 residues. CDR1 SGHTA and CDR2 FQGNSA come from the germline V gene. Trimming shortened V by 1 base and J by 8 bases, and 6 bases separated the two germline ends. The use of a sample-barcoded 5' primer and a J-beta primer mix characterized a second PCR of about 6 to 12 cycles. Each CDR3 protein is one row after TCRdb ran MiXCR on the 5' RACE reads. Here the sample spans about 650,000 distinct CDR3 sequences, approximately 30% being singletons. The chain is built from TRBV7-2 and TRBJ2-1; D not resolved. The source is a woman of 80 years or more in good health. Sequencing was performed on blood. As DNA, the CDR3 is TGTGCCAGCAGCTTAGACACCTATGAGCAGTTCTTC. The encoded protein is CASSLDTYEQFF. Supplemented by reference TRBV7-2 and TRBJ2-1, the full variable domain reads GAGVSQSPSNKVTEKGKDVELRCDPISGHTALYWYRQSLGQGLEFLIYFQGNSAPDKSGLPSDRFSAERTGGSVSTLTIQRTQQEDSAVYLCASSLDTYEQFFGPGTRLTVL.